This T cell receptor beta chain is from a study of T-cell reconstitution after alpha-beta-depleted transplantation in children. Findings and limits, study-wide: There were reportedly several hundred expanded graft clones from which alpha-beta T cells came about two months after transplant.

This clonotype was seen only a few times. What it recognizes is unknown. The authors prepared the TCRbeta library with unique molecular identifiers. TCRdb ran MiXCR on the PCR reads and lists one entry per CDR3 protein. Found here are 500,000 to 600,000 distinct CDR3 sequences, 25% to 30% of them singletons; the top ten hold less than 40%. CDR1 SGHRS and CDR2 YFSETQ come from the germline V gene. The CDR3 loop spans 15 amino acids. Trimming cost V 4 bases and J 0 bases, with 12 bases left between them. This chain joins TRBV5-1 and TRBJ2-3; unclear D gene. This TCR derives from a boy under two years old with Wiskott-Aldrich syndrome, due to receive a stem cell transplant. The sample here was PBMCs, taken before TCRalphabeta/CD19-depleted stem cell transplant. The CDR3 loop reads CASSRSPTSTDTQYF. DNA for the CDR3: TGCGCCAGCAGCCGCTCTCCGACTAGCACAGATACGCAGTATTTT.